This section outlines one T cell receptor (beta chain) sequence together with its context. The record originates from a study of blood T cell repertoires in COVID-19. Study at large: T cells, B-cell-depleted T cells, or PBMCs provided the cDNA or gDNA that served as material.

Here immunoSEQ multiplex PCR was the method, and the copy in TCRdb shows in-frame clones only, minus some. The data hold about 280,000 clones, with more than 80% observed a single time. Germline CDR1 is SNHLY and CDR2 is FYNNEI. The CDR3 spans 14 residues. The V gene end was trimmed by 8 bases and the J gene end by 1 base; junction bases not matched to a gene: 5. The source material was peripheral blood. This receptor was taken from a woman in her twenties or thirties with active or convalescent COVID-19. The rearrangement links TRBV2 to TRBJ1-1, with 9 bases matching TRBD1. This CDR3 is CASESGQGNTEAFF. CDR3 coding DNA: TGTGCCAGCGAATCGGGACAGGGGAACACTGAAGCTTTCTTT.